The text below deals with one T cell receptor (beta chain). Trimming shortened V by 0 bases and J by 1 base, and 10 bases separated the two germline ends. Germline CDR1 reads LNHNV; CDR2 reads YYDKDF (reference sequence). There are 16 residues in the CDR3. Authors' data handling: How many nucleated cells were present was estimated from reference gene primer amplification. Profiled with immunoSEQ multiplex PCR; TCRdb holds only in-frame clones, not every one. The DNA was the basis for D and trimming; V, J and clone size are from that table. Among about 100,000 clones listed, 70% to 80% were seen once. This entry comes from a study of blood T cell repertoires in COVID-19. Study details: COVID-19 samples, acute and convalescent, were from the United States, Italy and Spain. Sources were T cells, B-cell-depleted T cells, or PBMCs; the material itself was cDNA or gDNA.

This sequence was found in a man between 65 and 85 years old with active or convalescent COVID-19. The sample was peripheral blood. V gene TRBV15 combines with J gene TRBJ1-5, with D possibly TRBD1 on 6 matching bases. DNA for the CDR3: TGTGCCACCAGCAGAGATCAAACAGGGAGCAATCAGCCCCAGCATTTT. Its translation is CATSRDQTGSNQPQHF. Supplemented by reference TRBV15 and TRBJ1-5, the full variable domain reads DAMVIQNPRYQVTQFGKPVTLSCSQTLNHNVMYWYQQKSSQAPKLLFHYYDKDFNNEADTPDNFQSRRPNTSFCFLDIRSPGLGDTAMYLCATSRDQTGSNQPQHFGDGTRLSIL.